The 9 T cell receptor beta chains in this list originate from one sample, sequenced in a study of T cell responses to AZD1222 COVID-19 vaccine. The table came from immunoSEQ multiplex PCR; TCRdb's copy has only in-frame clones and leaves some out. The sample contains about 89,000 clones, under 95% of which appear only once. The material was peripheral blood, obtained 28 days after the second AZD1222 dose. These receptors were taken from an adult who received the AZD1222 COVID-19 vaccine.

V and J are TRBV20-1 and TRBJ2-1; D gene unclear. The CDR3 length is 12 residues. Germline CDR1 DFQATT, CDR2 SNEGSKA (reference sequence). With 3 bases removed from V and 9 bases from J, the gap between germline ends came to 12 bases. The chain's CDR3 is CSASGPSSEQFF. The CDR3 DNA is TGCAGTGCTAGTGGACCCTCCAGTGAGCAGTTCTTC.

V gene TRBV28 combines with J gene TRBJ1-3; possibly TRBD1 for D (5 bases). In germline, CDR1 is MDHEN, CDR2 SYDVKM. The CDR3 loop spans 15 amino acids. Trimming took off 4 bases at V and 0 bases at J, with 10 bases between the two ends. CDR3 DNA: TGTGCCAGCAGTTACTTGACAGTCTCTGGAAACACCATATATTTT. Its protein product is CASSYLTVSGNTIYF.

The chain couples TRBV2 to TRBJ1-2; no reliable D call. Trimming pared 3 bases from V and 2 bases from J, leaving 7 bases between. This CDR3 region has 13 residues. Germline V CDR1 and CDR2: SNHLY, FYNNEI. The DNA for the CDR3 is TGTGCCAGCAGTGACGACGGAAACTATGGCTACACCTTC. Translation: CASSDDGNYGYTF.

The V and J genes are TRBV10-2 and TRBJ1-5; D is uncertain. Germline V lookup: CDR1 WSHSY, CDR2 SAAADI. Trimming took off 7 bases at V and 0 bases at J, with 16 bases between the two ends. The CDR3 is made up of 16 amino acids. CDR3 loop: CASTPGFSNSNQPQHF. CDR3 in DNA: TGCGCCAGCACCCCCGGATTTTCCAATAGCAATCAGCCCCAGCATTTT.

The chain couples TRBV24-1 to TRBJ1-2; 9 nucleotides align to TRBD1. Germline assignment: CDR1 KGHDR and CDR2 SFDVKD. The J segment lost 8 bases and the V segment lost 4 bases, leaving 4 bases of the junction unmatched. This CDR3 is 13 amino acids long. The DNA of the CDR3 is TGTGCCACCAGTGAGGGGACAGGGCGCGGCTACACCTTC. This translates into CATSEGTGRGYTF.

This clone was recorded only once. V is TRBV6-5 and J is TRBJ1-1; D may be TRBD1 (5 bases). The germline gives CDR1 MNHEY, CDR2 SVGAGI. Trimming shortened V by 6 bases and J by 10 bases, and 15 bases separated the two germline ends. CDR3 length: 12 residues. The CDR3 loop is CASRKTGIGAFF. As DNA, the CDR3 is TGTGCCAGCAGAAAAACAGGCATTGGAGCTTTCTTT.

CDR3 residues: CATSETGTGTDTQYF. In DNA form, the CDR3 reads TGTGCCACCAGTGAGACCGGGACAGGGACAGATACGCAGTATTTT. The chain has TRBV24-1 and TRBJ2-3; 9 positions match TRBD1. This CDR3 spans 15 amino acids. The V gene's germline CDR1 is KGHDR and CDR2 SFDVKD. V shed 4 bases and J 3 bases; nucleotides not matched to a gene: 4.

The genes are TRBV19 and TRBJ1-2, with unresolved D. There are 15 residues in the CDR3. Germline V gives CDR1 LNHDA, CDR2 SQIVND (reference sequence). Trimming stripped 1 base from V and 8 bases from J, with 17 bases between. CDR3: CASSIAEGSSGGYTF. CDR3 in DNA: TGTGCCAGTAGTATAGCAGAGGGCTCCTCGGGCGGCTACACCTTC.

The rearrangement uses TRBV7-9 and TRBJ2-3, with 8 bases identical to TRBD2. The V gene's germline CDR1 is SEHNR and CDR2 FQNEAQ (reference sequence). This CDR3 spans 16 amino acids. With V trimmed by 1 base and J by 2 bases, 5 bases remained unmatched. CDR3 sequence reads: CASSLVLAGTTDTQYF. For the CDR3, the DNA is TGTGCCAGCAGCTTAGTCTTAGCGGGGACCACAGATACGCAGTATTTT.